Reported below is one T cell receptor beta chain. Libraries were prepared by immunoSEQ multiplex PCR; TCRdb keeps only in-frame clonotypes and omits some of them. The top ten clones hold roughly 7.6% of a sample with 45,000 or so clones, about 72% of them seen once. These data belong to a study of radiotherapy plus CTLA-4 blockade in lung cancer. Looked up from germline, CDR1 is LNHDA and CDR2 is SQIVND (reference sequence). V lost 3 bases and J 0 bases, leaving 9 bases between the germline ends. CDR3 length equals 15 residues. The TCR was taken from a human donor with non-small cell lung cancer who had stable disease on radiotherapy plus ipilimumab. Specimen: peripheral blood, collected from a patient treated with radiotherapy plus ipilimumab. The V gene is TRBV19, the J gene TRBJ1-5; D not certain. The CDR3 DNA reads as TGTGCCAGTAGTATGACGGGTTTTAGCAATCAGCCCCAGCATTTT. This translates into CASSMTGFSNQPQHF.